This T cell receptor beta chain derives from a study of blood T cell repertoires in COVID-19. Germline V gene sequence: CDR1 SEHNR, CDR2 FQNEAQ (reference sequence). The V end was cut by 5 bases, the J end by 5 bases, with 16 bases between. The CDR3 is made up of 15 amino acids. The method was immunoSEQ multiplex PCR; TCRdb's version includes in-frame clones alone and lacks a portion of them. The table has more than 200,000 clones, about nine tenths seen once. This clone appeared a few times. The sequenced sample consisted of peripheral blood. The TCR was taken from a man aged 65 to 85 with acute or convalescent COVID-19. V gene TRBV7-9 combines with J gene TRBJ2-1; the D gene is possibly TRBD2 (6 bases). CDR3 DNA sequence: TGTGCCAGCAGCCCGGGGAGGCGCGAGCACAATGAGCAGTTCTTC. Translated, it gives CASSPGRREHNEQFF.